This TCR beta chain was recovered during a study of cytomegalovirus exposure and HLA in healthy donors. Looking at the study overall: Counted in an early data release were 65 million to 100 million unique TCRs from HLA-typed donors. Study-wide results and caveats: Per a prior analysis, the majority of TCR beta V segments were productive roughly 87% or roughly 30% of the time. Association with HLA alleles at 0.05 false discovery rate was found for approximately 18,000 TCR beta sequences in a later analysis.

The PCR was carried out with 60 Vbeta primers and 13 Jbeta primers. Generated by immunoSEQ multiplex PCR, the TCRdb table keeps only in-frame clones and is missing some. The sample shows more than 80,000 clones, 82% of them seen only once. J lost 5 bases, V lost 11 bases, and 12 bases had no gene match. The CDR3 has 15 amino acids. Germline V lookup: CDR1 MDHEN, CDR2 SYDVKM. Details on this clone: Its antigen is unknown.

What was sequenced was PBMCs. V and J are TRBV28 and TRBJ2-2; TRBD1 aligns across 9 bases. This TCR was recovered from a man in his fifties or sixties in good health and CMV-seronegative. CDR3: CASEGRQGGTGELFF. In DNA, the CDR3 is TGTGCCTCAGAAGGCCGACAGGGGGGAACCGGGGAGCTGTTTTTT.